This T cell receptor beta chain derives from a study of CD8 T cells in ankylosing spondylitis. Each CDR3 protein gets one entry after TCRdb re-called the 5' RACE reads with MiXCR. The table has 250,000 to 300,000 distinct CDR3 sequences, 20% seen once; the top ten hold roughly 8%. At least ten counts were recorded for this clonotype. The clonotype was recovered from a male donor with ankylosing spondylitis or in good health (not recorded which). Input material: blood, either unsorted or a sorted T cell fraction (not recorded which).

In DNA form, the CDR3 reads TGCAGTGCTGAAACCGGGACTAGCGACTCCTACAATGAGCAGTTCTTC. Protein: CSAETGTSDSYNEQFF. This chain joins TRBV20-1 and TRBJ2-1; 10 nucleotides line up with TRBD2. V lost 5 bases, J lost 0 bases, and 7 bases stayed unmatched. Per germline, CDR1 DFQATT and CDR2 SNEGSKA (reference sequence). The CDR3 loop spans 16 amino acids.